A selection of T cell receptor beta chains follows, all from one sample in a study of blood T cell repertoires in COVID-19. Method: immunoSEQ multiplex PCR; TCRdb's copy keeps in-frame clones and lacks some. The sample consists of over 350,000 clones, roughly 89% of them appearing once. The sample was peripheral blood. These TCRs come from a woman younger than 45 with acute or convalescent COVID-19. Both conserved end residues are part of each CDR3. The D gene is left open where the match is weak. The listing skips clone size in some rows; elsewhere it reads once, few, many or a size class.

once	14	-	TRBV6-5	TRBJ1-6	TGTGCCAGCAAGGAGGGAGGGGATAATTCACCCCTCCACTTT	CASKEGGDNSPLHF
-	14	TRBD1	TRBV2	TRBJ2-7	TGTGCCAGCAGCGGGACAGCCGACCGCGTGGAGCAGTACTTC	CASSGTADRVEQYF
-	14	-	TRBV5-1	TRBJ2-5	TGCGCCAGCAGCTCCGGACATTCCCAAGAGACCCAGTACTTC	CASSSGHSQETQYF
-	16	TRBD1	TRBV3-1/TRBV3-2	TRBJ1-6	TGTGCCAGCAGCCCCCGGGACAGGGGACGAAATTCACCCCTCCACTTT	CASSPRDRGRNSPLHF
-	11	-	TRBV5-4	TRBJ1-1	TGTGCCAGCAGATCTAGTACTGAAGCTTTCTTT	CASRSSTEAFF
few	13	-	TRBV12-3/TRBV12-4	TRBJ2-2	TGTGCCAGCAGGAACAGGGAAACCGGGGAGCTGTTTTTT	CASRNRETGELFF
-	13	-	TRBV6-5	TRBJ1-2	TGTGCCAGCAGTTTAGGGGGATGGACTGGCTACACCTTC	CASSLGGWTGYTF
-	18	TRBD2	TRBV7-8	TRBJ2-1	TGTGCCAGCAGCTTAGATGCTAGCGGGGGGGCCCGAGACAATGAGCAGTTCTTC	CASSLDASGGARDNEQFF
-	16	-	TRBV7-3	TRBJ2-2	TGTGCCAGCAGCTTATCGAGGGAAACCTACACCGGGGAGCTGTTTTTT	CASSLSRETYTGELFF
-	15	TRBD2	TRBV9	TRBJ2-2	TGTGCCAGCAGCGTAGCTGCGGGGGGGACCGGGGAGCTGTTTTTT	CASSVAAGGTGELFF
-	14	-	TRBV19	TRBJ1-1	TGTGCCAGTAGTATAGACAGGCCGAACACTGAAGCTTTCTTT	CASSIDRPNTEAFF
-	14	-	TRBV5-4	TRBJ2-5	TGTGCCAGCAGCCAGGGACAACTCCAAGAGACCCAGTACTTC	CASSQGQLQETQYF
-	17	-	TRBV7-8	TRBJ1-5	TGTGCCAGCAGCCAAAATCAGGGTCCGAATGGGAGGAAGCCCCAGCATTTT	CASSQNQGPNGRKPQHF
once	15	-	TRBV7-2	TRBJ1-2	TGTGCCAGCAGCCAGAGGACAGACCTTACCTATGGCTACACCTTC	CASSQRTDLTYGYTF
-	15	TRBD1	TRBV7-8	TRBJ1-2	TGTGCCAGCAGCTTAGAGGGGACAGGGAGGTTGGGCTACACCTTC	CASSLEGTGRLGYTF
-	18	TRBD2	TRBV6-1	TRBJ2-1	TGTGCCAGCAGTGTGGCGGGGGGCTTAAGGAGCTCCTACAATGAGCAGTTCTTC	CASSVAGGLRSSYNEQFF
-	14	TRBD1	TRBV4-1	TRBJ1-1	TGCGCCAGCAGCCAAGGACAGGGGGCAACTGAAGCTTTCTTT	CASSQGQGATEAFF
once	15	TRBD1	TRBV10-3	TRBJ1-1	TGTGCCATCAAGGAAAAGGGGGCTATGAACACTGAAGCTTTCTTT	CAIKEKGAMNTEAFF
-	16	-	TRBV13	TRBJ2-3	TGTGCCAGCAGCTTAGGACCCCCGACTCGCACAGATACGCAGTATTTT	CASSLGPPTRTDTQYF
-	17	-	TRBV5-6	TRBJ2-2	TGTGCCAGCGTCTGGGGCGGTGTCGGTTGGGACACCGGGGAGCTGTTTTTT	CASVWGGVGWDTGELFF
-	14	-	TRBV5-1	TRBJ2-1	TGCGCCAGCAAGTTTGGACAGTCAGTCGCTGAGCAGTTCTTC	CASKFGQSVAEQFF
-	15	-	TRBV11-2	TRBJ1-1	TGTGCCAGCAGCGGGGTGGGGTTTGGGGACTCTGAAGCTTTCTTT	CASSGVGFGDSEAFF
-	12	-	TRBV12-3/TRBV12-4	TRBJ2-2	TGTGCCAGCAGTACCGGGGGGCGGGAGCTGTTTTTT	CASSTGGRELFF
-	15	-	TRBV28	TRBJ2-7	TGTGCCAGCAGTTGGCGAGGGATCAACTCCTACGAGCAGTACTTC	CASSWRGINSYEQYF
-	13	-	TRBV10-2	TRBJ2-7	TGCGCCAGCAGTGAGTCGACCCCGGGCGAGCAGTACTTC	CASSESTPGEQYF
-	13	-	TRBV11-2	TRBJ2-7	TGTGCCAGCAGCGTCAACAGGGTTTACGAGCAGTACTTC	CASSVNRVYEQYF
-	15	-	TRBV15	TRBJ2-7	TGTGCCACCAGCAGAGATACGCCAGGGGCGGAGGAGCAGTACTTC	CATSRDTPGAEEQYF
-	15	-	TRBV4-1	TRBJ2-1	TGCGCCAGCAGCCAAGATAGGAGCTCCTACAATGAGCAGTTCTTC	CASSQDRSSYNEQFF
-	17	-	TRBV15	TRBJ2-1	TGTGCCACCAGCAGACCCCGGACAGAGAGCTCCTACAATGAGCAGTTCTTC	CATSRPRTESSYNEQFF
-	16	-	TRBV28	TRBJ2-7	TGTGCCAGCAGTTTATGGGGACCTACAGGGACCCGCGAGCAGTACTTC	CASSLWGPTGTREQYF
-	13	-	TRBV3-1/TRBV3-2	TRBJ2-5	TGTGCCAGCAGCCAAAGGGGGCAAGAGACCCAGTACTTC	CASSQRGQETQYF
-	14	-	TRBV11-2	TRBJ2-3	TGTGCCAGCAGCTTATACAGGGCCCTAGATACGCAGTATTTT	CASSLYRALDTQYF
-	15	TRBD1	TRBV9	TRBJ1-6	TGTGCCAGCAGCGCTGGACAGGGGTTGAATTCACCCCTCCACTTT	CASSAGQGLNSPLHF
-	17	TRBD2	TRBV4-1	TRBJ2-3	TGCGCCAGCAGCCAAGGACCGGGACTAACTTACACAGATACGCAGTATTTT	CASSQGPGLTYTDTQYF
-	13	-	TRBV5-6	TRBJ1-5	TGTGCCAGCAGCCTGGGGGCCCTTCAGCCCCAGCATTTT	CASSLGALQPQHF
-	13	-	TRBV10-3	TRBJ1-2	TGTGCCATCAAGCTGACGGAGAACTATGGCTACACCTTC	CAIKLTENYGYTF
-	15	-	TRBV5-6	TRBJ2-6	TGTGCCAGCACCTACCTGGACAGCAGGGCCAACGTCCTGACTTTC	CASTYLDSRANVLTF
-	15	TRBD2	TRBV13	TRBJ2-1	TGTGCCAGCAGCCCCGGGGGAGCGGGGGTCGGTGAGCAGTTCTTC	CASSPGGAGVGEQFF
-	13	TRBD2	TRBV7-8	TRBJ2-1	TGTGCCAGCAGCGTAAGACTAGCCGGTGAGCAGTTCTTC	CASSVRLAGEQFF
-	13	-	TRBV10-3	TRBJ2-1	TGTGCCATCAGGGGGAGGGACACCAATGAGCAGTTCTTC	CAIRGRDTNEQFF
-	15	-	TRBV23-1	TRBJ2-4	TGCGCCAGCACCTCAAGTCGACAGCTGAGCAACATTCAGTACTTC	CASTSSRQLSNIQYF
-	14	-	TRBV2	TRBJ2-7	TGTGCCAGCAGCAGAACGGGACAAGCCTACGAGCAGTACTTC	CASSRTGQAYEQYF
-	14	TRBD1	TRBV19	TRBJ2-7	TGTGCCAGTAGTGCCAACACAGGGGGCTACGAGCAGTACTTC	CASSANTGGYEQYF
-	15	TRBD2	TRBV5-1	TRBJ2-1	TGCGCCAGCAGCCCGGGGGGGTCCTCCTACAATGAGCAGTTCTTC	CASSPGGSSYNEQFF
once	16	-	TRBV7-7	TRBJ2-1	TGTGCCAGCAGCCCGACAGATTTTGAGGCCTACAATGAGCAGTTCTTC	CASSPTDFEAYNEQFF
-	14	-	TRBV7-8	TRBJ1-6	TGTGCCAGCAGCCCTACCCTTGGCGGATCACCCCTCCACTTT	CASSPTLGGSPLHF
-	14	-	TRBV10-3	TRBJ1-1	TGTGCCATCAGCCACCCGGGGATTAGCACTGAAGCTTTCTTT	CAISHPGISTEAFF
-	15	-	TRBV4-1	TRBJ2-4	TGCGCCAGCAGCCAAGAACCGCGGGCCAAAAACATTCAGTACTTC	CASSQEPRAKNIQYF
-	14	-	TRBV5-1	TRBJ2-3	TGCGCCAGCAGCTACACAGGGAACACAGATACGCAGTATTTT	CASSYTGNTDTQYF
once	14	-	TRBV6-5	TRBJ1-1	TGTGCCAGCAGTACCGGAGGGTTGAACACTGAAGCTTTCTTT	CASSTGGLNTEAFF
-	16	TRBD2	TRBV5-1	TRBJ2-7	TGCGCCAGCAGCCCAAGAGCGGGGGAAAGCTCCTACGAGCAGTACTTC	CASSPRAGESSYEQYF
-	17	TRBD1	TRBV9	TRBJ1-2	TGTGCCAGCAGCGTAGGGACAGGGTTTAGGGAGGGATATGGCTACACCTTC	CASSVGTGFREGYGYTF